This record looks at one TCR beta chain sequence and its context. Its antigen remains unidentified. This entry belongs to a study of Ad26.COV2.S vaccination and SARS-CoV-2 variants. Whole-study context: Ad26.COV2.S given intramuscularly, once or twice 56 days apart.

Data came from immunoSEQ multiplex PCR; TCRdb stores just in-frame clones and leaves some out. The repertoire holds roughly 320,000 clones, roughly 80% seen once, with 2% to 2.5% in the top ten. The germline V gene has CDR1 SEHNR and CDR2 FQNEAQ (reference sequence). V was clipped by 5 bases and J by 3 bases, with 19 bases between them. The CDR3 extends over 16 amino acids. Study outcomes and limitations: TCR breadth and depth analyses may have underestimated total T cell responses. Participants given vaccine showed non-spike TCR breadth similar to that of placebo recipients.

Treatment noted: roughly 18 received Ad26.COV2.S at low or high dose, single or two shots; roughly 5 received placebo; per-sample allocation not given. Specimen acquisition occurred on day 63 following the initial vaccine or placebo injection. An adult donor aged 18-55 years was enrolled in Boston. This chain links TRBV7-9 with TRBJ1-1; perhaps TRBD1 as D (5 bases). The material was peripheral blood, obtained in a trial of Ad26.COV2.S vaccine versus placebo. The sequence derives from a person aged 18-65 years who received the Ad26.COV2.S COVID-19 vaccine or a placebo. CDR3 amino acids: CASSPVGQGRDTEAFF. Here the CDR3 DNA reads TGTGCCAGCAGCCCGGTGGGGCAGGGAAGGGACACTGAAGCTTTCTTT.